This T cell receptor beta chain appears in the sequencing data of a study of blood T cells in healthy people across ages. CDR3 length: 18 amino acids. The draw of peripheral blood yielded around 10 milliliters from each donor. Study-level results: Observed TCR beta diversity per million T cells went down as age went up. This fall followed a roughly linear course with age. Long-lived donors carried more naive CD4+ cells and greater diversity than aged donors.

Concerning this clonotype: Its specificity is not known.

It was with a sample-barcoded 5' primer and a J-beta primer mix that a second PCR of roughly 7 to 12 cycles was run. From each sample, at least 2.5 million paired-end reads containing CDR3 were obtained. One entry per CDR3 protein results from TCRdb running MiXCR on the 5' RACE reads. The sample includes around 1,700,000 distinct CDR3 sequences, approximately 28% of them seen just once. The specimen was blood. V and J are TRBV21-1 and TRBJ1-5. TRBV21-1 is annotated as a pseudogene. The receptor's source is a woman aged 25-40 years in good health. Here the CDR3 reads CASSKKLGGTRGNQPQHF. As DNA, the CDR3 is TGTGCCAGCAGCAAAAAACTCGGCGGGACTCGCGGGAATCAGCCCCAGCATTTT.